This T cell receptor beta chain comes out of a study of T cells in Graves' hyperthyroidism and ophthalmopathy. Regarding the study as a whole: Most thyroid clonotypes that were expanded above 0.001 also turned up in blood.

Authors of the study amplified TCR beta CDR3 regions from RNA transcripts. During a first-round RT-PCR of the TCR CDR3, the HTBI primer set was used. One entry per CDR3 protein results from TCRdb running MiXCR on the multiplex PCR reads. The sample has 250,000 to 300,000 distinct CDR3 sequences, 10% to 15% seen once. Of note for this clonotype: Its antigen is still unknown.

Per germline, CDR1 MNHEY and CDR2 SVGEGT. Trimming left V 5 bases short and J 1 base short, with 10 bases between. This CDR3 is 14 amino acids long. The rearrangement joins TRBV6-2 or TRBV6-3 to TRBJ2-3; D is unresolved. The sequenced material came from blood. The source of this sequence is a woman aged 30 to 39 with Graves' hyperthyroidism that later progressed to Graves' ophthalmopathy. Here the CDR3 DNA reads TGTGCCAGCAGTGTCGAGTTGGGCACAGATACGCAGTATTTT. This gives the protein CASSVELGTDTQYF.